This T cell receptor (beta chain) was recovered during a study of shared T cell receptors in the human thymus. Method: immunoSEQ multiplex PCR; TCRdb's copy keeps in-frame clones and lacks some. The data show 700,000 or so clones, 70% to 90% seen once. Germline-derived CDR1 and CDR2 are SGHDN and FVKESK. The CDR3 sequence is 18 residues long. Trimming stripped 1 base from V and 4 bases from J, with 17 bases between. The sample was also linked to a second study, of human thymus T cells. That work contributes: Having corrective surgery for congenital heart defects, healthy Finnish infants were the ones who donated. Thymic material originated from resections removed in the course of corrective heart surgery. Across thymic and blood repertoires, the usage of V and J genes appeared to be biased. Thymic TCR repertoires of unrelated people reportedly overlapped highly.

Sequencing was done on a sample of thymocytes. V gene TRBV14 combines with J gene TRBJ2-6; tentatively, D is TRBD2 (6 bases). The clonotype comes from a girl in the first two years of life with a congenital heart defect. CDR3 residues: CASSQGVPRGLGANVLTF. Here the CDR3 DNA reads TGTGCCAGCAGCCAAGGGGTTCCTCGGGGGTTGGGGGCCAACGTCCTGACTTTC.